The rows below give T cell receptor beta chains drawn from one sample of a study of blood T cell repertoires in COVID-19. The protocol was immunoSEQ multiplex PCR, while the TCRdb copy is restricted to in-frame clones and leaves out a portion. The sample has roughly 280,000 clones, about 88% seen once; the top ten hold under 3.5%. The sample comprised PBMCs or T cells enriched from blood (not recorded which). The source of these receptors is a woman aged 50 to 65 who had recovered from COVID-19. CDR3s include the opening cysteine and the closing phenylalanine or tryptophan. A D gene is named only where the DNA matches it firmly. Rows give clone size only sometimes, using once, few, many, or a class for an expanded clone.

once	TRBV11-2	TRBD1	TRBJ1-5	TGTGCCAGCAGCTCCGACAGGGGCCCAAATCAGCCCCAGCATTTT	CASSSDRGPNQPQHF
few	TRBV7-8	TRBD1	TRBJ2-7	TGTGCCAGCAGGACAGGGGGTCCCGGGGAGCAGTACTTC	CASRTGGPGEQYF
NA	TRBV28	TRBD1	TRBJ1-5	TGTGCCAGCAGTCCGGACAGGGCCCATCAGCCCCAGCATTTT	CASSPDRAHQPQHF
NA	TRBV28	NA	TRBJ2-7	TGTGCCAGCAGAAGGGGGTACGAGCAGTACTTC	CASRRGYEQYF
once	TRBV28	NA	TRBJ2-3	TGTGCCAGCAGTTTACTAACCTCTAGCACAGATACGCAGTATTTT	CASSLLTSSTDTQYF
NA	TRBV5-1	NA	TRBJ2-1	TGCGCCAGCAGCCTTAGCGGCTCCTACAATGAGCAGTTCTTC	CASSLSGSYNEQFF
NA	TRBV28	NA	TRBJ2-7	TGTGCCAGCAGACCCCCGACAGCCTACGAGCAGTACTTC	CASRPPTAYEQYF
NA	TRBV15	NA	TRBJ2-1	TGTGCCACCAGCGCCCCGACCTTAGCGGTGGAGTTCTTC	CATSAPTLAVEFF
NA	TRBV19	NA	TRBJ1-4	TGTGCCAGTAGTCCGGGACAAAATGAAAAACTGTTTTTT	CASSPGQNEKLFF
NA	TRBV15	NA	TRBJ2-2	TGTGCCACCAGCAGAGATATTTACGGGGAGCTGTTTTTT	CATSRDIYGELFF
NA	TRBV20-1	NA	TRBJ1-1	TGCAGTGCTAGGCGGCAAGTCGAAGCTTTCTTT	CSARRQVEAFF
NA	TRBV11-2	NA	TRBJ2-1	TGTGCCAGCAGCTCCTCGCGCGGCGGCTCCTACAATGAGCAGTTCTTC	CASSSSRGGSYNEQFF
NA	TRBV7-2	TRBD2	TRBJ2-4	TGTGCCAGCAGCTTATCGACTAGCGGGATGTCTTACATTCAGTACTTC	CASSLSTSGMSYIQYF
NA	TRBV5-4	TRBD2	TRBJ2-7	TGTGCCAGCAGCTTCCCAGGACTAGCGGAGGTTGACTACGAGCAGTACTTC	CASSFPGLAEVDYEQYF
NA	TRBV11-2	NA	TRBJ2-5	TGTGCCAGCAGCACAAGAGAGACCCAGTACTTC	CASSTRETQYF
NA	TRBV28	TRBD1	TRBJ1-1	TGTGCCAGCAGTCGCGGCAGGGGGCTGATGAACACTGAAGCTTTCTTT	CASSRGRGLMNTEAFF
NA	TRBV24-1	TRBD2	TRBJ2-3	TGTGCCACCAGTTTTTCCAGCGGGGCTCATACGCAGTATTTT	CATSFSSGAHTQYF
NA	TRBV18	NA	TRBJ1-1	TGTGCCAGCTCACCGAAGCCCCGCGAAGCTTTCTTT	CASSPKPREAFF
NA	TRBV7-2	TRBD2	TRBJ2-5	TGTGCCAGCAGCGCCTACGGGGGGGGAGAGACCCAGTACTTC	CASSAYGGGETQYF
NA	TRBV28	NA	TRBJ1-5	TGTGCCAGCAGTTTAAGAAGTCCCGGTCAGCCCCAGCATTTT	CASSLRSPGQPQHF
NA	TRBV19	NA	TRBJ2-2	TGTGCCAGTAAACTCGGGAACACCGGGGAGCTGTTTTTT	CASKLGNTGELFF
NA	TRBV9	TRBD2	TRBJ2-5	TGTGCCAGCAGCGTAGACGCGGGAGGGCCGAGGGAGACCCAGTACTTC	CASSVDAGGPRETQYF
NA	TRBV2	TRBD1	TRBJ1-5	TGTGCCAGCACCCCGACAGGGGGCGGCAATCAGCCCCAGCATTTT	CASTPTGGGNQPQHF
NA	TRBV7-2	TRBD1	TRBJ1-1	TGTGCCAGCAGCTTAGAACAGGGGGCGGCCACTGAAGCTTTCTTT	CASSLEQGAATEAFF